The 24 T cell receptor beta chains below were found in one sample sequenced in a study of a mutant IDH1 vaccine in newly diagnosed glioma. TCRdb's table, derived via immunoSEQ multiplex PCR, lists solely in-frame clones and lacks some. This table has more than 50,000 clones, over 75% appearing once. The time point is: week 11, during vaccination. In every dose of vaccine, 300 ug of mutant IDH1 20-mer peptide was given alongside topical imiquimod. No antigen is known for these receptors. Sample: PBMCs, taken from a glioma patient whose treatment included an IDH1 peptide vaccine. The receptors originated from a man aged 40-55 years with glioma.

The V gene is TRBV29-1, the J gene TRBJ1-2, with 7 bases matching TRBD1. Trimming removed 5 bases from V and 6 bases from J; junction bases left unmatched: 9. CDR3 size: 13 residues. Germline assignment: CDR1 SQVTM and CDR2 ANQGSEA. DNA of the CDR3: TGCAGCGTTAGTGAAGGGGGCGCGGATGGCTACACCTTC. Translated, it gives CSVSEGGADGYTF.

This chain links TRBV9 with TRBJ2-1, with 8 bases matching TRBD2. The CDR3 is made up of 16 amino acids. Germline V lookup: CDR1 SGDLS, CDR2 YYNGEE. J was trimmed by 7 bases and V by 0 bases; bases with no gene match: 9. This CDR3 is CASSVGTAGVGNEQFF. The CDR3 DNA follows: TGTGCCAGCAGCGTAGGAACAGCGGGGGTCGGTAATGAGCAGTTCTTC.

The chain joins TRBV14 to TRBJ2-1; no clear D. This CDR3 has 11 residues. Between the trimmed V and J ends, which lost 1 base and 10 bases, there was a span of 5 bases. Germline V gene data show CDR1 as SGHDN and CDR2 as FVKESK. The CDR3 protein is CASSQGGEQFF. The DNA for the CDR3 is TGTGCCAGCAGCCAAGGGGGAGAGCAGTTCTTC.

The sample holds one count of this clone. CDR3: CASSADPGQINSPLHF. The CDR3 DNA follows: TGTGCCAGCAGTGCCGATCCGGGACAAATTAATTCACCCCTCCACTTT. The chain couples TRBV6-1 to TRBJ1-6; D perhaps matches TRBD1 (6 bases). Per germline, CDR1 MNHNS and CDR2 SASEGT. The CDR3 has 16 residues. Trimming removed 4 bases from V and 6 bases from J, with 16 bases in between.

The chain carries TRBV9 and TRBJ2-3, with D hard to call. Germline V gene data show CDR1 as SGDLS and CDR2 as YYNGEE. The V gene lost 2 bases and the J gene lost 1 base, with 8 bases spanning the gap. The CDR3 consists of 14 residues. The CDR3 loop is CASSVGRRTDTQYF. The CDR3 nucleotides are TGTGCCAGCAGCGTGGGCAGACGCACAGATACGCAGTATTTT.

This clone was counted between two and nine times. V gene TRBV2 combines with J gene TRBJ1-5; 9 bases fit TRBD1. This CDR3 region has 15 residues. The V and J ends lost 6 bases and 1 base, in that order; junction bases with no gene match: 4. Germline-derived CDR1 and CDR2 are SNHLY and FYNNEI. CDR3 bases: TGTGCCAGCAGGGGACAGGGAAGGAGCAATCAGCCCCAGCATTTT. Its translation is CASRGQGRSNQPQHF.

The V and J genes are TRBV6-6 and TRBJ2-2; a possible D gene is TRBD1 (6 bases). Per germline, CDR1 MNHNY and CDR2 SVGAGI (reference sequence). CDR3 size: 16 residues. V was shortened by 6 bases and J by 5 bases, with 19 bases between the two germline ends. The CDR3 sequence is CASRPAGTWRTGELFF. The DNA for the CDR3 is TGTGCCAGCAGGCCAGCCGGGACATGGAGGACCGGGGAGCTGTTTTTT.

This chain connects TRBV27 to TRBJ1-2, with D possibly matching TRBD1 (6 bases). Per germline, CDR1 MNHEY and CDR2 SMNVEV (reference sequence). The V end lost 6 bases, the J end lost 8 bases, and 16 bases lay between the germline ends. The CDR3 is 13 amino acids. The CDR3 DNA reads TGTGCCAGCAGAGACCGGGCCCAGGGGGGCTACACCTTC. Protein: CASRDRAQGGYTF.

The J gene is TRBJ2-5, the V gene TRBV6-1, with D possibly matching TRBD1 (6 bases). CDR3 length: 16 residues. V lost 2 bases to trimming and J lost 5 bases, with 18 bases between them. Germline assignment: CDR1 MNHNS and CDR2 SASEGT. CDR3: CASSERGTGLVETQYF. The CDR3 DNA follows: TGTGCCAGCAGTGAAAGGGGAACAGGGTTGGTGGAGACCCAGTACTTC.

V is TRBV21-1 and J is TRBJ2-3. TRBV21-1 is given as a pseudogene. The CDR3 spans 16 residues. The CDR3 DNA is TGTGCCAGCAGCAAAACACAGGGGAGGGTCGCAGATACGCAGTATTTT. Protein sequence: CASSKTQGRVADTQYF.

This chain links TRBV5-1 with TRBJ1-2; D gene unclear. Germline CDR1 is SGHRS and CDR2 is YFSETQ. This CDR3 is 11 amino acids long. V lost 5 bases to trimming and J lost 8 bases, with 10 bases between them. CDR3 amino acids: CASSTGEGYTF. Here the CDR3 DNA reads TGCGCCAGCAGTACCGGGGAAGGCTACACCTTC.

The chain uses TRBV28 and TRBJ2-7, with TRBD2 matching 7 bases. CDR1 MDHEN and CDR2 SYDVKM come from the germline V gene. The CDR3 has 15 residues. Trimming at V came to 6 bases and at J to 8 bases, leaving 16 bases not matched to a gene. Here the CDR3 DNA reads TGTGCCAGCAGCCCCCTAGGACTAGAAATTACACAGCAGTACTTC. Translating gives CASSPLGLEITQQYF.

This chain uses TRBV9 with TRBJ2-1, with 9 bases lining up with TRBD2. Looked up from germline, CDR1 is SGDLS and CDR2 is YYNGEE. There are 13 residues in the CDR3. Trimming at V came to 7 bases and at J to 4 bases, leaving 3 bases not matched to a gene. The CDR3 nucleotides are TGTGCCAGCGGGACTAGCCCGTACAATGAGCAGTTCTTC. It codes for CASGTSPYNEQFF. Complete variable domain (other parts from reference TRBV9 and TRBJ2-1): DSGVTQTPKHLITATGQRVTLRCSPRSGDLSVYWYQQSLDQGLQFLIQYYNGEERAKGNILERFSAQQFPDLHSELNLSSLELGDSALYFCASGTSPYNEQFFGPGTRLTVL.

CDR3 in amino acids: CASSEVQSGRRFF. In nucleotides, the CDR3 is TGTGCCAGCAGTGAAGTCCAGAGCGGGAGACGGTTCTTC. This rearrangement joins TRBV6-4 to TRBJ2-1; 8 nucleotides line up with TRBD2. CDR3 length equals 13 residues. In germline, CDR1 is MRHNA, CDR2 SNTAGT. With 3 bases clipped from V and 15 bases from J, the junction kept 10 bases outside the gene matches.

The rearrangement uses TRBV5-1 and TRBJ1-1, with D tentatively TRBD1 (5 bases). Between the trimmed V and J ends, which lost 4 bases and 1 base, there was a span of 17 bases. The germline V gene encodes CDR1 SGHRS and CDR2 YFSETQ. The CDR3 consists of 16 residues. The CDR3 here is CASSLGVNTANTEAFF. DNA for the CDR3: TGCGCCAGCAGCCTGGGGGTGAATACAGCGAACACTGAAGCTTTCTTT.

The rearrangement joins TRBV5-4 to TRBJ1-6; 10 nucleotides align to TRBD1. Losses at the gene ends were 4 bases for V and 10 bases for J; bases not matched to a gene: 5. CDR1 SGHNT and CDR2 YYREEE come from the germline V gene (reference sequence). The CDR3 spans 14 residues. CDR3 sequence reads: CASSPDRGHSPLHF. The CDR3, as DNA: TGTGCCAGCAGCCCTGACAGGGGGCACTCACCCCTCCACTTT.

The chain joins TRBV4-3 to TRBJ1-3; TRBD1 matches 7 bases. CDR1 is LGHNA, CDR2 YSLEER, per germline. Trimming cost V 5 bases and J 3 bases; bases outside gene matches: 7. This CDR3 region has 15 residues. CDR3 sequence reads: CASSINRGFGNTIYF. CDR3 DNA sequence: TGCGCCAGCAGCATAAACAGGGGATTTGGAAACACCATATATTTT.

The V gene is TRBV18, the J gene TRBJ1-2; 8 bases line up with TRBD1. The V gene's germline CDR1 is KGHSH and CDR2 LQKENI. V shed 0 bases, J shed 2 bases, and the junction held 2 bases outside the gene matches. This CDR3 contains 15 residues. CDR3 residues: CASSPPTGGNYGYTF. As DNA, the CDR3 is TGTGCCAGCTCACCACCCACAGGGGGAAACTATGGCTACACCTTC.

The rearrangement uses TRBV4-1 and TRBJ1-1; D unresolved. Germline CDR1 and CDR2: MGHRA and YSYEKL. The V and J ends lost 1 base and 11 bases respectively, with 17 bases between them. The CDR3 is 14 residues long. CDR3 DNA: TGCGCCAGCAGCCAAGGGAAGAAAACCGTAGACGCTTTCTTT. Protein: CASSQGKKTVDAFF.

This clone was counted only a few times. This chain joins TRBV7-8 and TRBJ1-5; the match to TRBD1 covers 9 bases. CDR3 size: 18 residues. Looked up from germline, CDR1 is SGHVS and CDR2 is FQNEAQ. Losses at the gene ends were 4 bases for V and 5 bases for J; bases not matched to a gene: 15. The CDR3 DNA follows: TGTGCCAGCAGCTCCCCCACAGGGACAGGGAGGGCCTATCAGCCCCAGCATTTT. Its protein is CASSSPTGTGRAYQPQHF. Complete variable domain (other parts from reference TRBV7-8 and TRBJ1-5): GAGVSQSPRYKVAKRGQDVALRCDPISGHVSLFWYQQALGQGPEFLTYFQNEAQLDKSGLPSDRFFAERPEGSVSTLKIQRTQQEDSAVYLCASSSPTGTGRAYQPQHFGDGTRLSIL.

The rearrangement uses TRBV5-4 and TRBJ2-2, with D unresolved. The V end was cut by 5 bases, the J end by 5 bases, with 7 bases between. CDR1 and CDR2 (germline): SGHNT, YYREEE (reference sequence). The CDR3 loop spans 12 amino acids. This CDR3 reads CASSGETGELFF. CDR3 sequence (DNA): TGTGCCAGCAGTGGGGAAACCGGGGAGCTGTTTTTT.

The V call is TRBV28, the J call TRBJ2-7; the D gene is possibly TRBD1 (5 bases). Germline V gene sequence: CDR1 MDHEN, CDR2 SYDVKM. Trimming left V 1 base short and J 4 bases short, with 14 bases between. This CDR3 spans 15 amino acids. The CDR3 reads CASSLYWGREYEQYF. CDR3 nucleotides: TGTGCCAGCAGTTTATATTGGGGCAGAGAATACGAGCAGTACTTC. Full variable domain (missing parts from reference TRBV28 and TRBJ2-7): DVKVTQSSRYLVKRTGEKVFLECVQDMDHENMFWYRQDPGLGLRLIYFSYDVKMKEKGDIPEGYSVSREKKERFSLILESASTNQTSMYLCASSLYWGREYEQYFGPGTRLTVT.

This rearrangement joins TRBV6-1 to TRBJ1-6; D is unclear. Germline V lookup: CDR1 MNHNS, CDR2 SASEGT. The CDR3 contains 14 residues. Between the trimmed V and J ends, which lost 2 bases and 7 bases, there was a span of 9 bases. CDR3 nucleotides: TGTGCCAGCAGTGAAAATGGGCTGAATTCACCCCTCCACTTT. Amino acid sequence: CASSENGLNSPLHF.

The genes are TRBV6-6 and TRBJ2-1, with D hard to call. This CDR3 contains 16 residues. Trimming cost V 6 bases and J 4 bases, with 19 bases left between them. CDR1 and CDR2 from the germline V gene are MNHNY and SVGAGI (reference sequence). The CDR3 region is CASRPQLGGIYNEQFF. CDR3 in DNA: TGTGCCAGCAGACCTCAATTGGGCGGAATATACAATGAGCAGTTCTTC.